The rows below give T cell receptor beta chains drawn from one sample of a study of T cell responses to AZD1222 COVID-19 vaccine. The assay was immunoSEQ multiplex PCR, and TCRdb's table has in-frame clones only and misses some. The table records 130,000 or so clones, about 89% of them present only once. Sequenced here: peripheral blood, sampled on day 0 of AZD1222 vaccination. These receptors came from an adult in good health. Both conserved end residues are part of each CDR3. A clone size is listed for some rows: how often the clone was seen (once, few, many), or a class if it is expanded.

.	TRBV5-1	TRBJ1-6	CASSLDSGKSPLHF
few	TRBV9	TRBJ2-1	CASSVETHNEQFF
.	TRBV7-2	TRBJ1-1	CASSLGGLGGAFF
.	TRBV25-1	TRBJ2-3	CASSGPGQGSTDTQYF
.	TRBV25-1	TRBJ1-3	CASSDPRSSGNTIYF
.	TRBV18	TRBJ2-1	CASSSTPSTEDNEQFF
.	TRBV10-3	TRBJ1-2	CAISNSNYGYTF
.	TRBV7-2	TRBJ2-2	CASSPIAGGTGELFF
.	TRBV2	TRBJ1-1	CASSEPRENTEAFF
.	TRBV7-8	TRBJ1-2	CASSLSPLTGARFYGYTF
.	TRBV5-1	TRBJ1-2	CASSSGQGEGYTF
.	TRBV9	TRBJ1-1	CASGHGGQIGGTEAFF
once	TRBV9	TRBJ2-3	CASSVAGDSDTDTQYF
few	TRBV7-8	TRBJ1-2	CASSLEGQGTYGYTF
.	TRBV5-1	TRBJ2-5	CASSLPSGQETQYF
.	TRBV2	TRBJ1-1	CASSGSVGAFAFF
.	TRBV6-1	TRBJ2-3	CASSEGLAGKDTQYF
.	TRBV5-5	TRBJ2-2	CASSSLGVNTGELFF
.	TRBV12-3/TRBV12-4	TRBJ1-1	CASSRTGIAFF
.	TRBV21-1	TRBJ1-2	CASSNYGYTF
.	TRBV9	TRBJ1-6	CASSVQGVNSPLHF
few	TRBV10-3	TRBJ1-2	CATRGAGKLSGYTF
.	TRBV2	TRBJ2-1	CASTGPGQNNEQFF
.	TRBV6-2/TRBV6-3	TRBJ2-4	CASSGGTLRTERNIQYF
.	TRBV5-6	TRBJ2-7	CASSSRGVHEQYF
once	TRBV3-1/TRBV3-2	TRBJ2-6	CASSIKGPSGANVLTF
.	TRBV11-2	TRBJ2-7	CASSPRRGLYEQYF
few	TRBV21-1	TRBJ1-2	CASNPFQCCQGYTF
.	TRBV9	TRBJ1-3	CASSVSGAGNTIYF
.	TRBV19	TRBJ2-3	CASSGTPPGAGTQYF
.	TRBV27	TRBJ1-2	CASTQTVGTVYGYTF